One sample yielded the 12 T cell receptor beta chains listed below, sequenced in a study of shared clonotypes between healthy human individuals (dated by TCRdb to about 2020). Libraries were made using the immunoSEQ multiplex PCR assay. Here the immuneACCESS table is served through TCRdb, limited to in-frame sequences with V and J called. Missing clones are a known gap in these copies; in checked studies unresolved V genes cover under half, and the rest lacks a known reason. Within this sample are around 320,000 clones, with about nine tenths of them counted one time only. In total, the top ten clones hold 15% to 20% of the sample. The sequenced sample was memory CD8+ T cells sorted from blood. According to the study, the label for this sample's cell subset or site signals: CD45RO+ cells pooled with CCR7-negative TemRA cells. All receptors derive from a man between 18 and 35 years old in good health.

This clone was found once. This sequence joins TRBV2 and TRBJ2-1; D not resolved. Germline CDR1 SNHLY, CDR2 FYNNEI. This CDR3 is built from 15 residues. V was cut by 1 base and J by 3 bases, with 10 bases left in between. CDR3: CASSEGGLDYNEQFF. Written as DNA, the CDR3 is TGTGCCAGCAGTGAAGGGGGTCTGGACTACAATGAGCAGTTCTTC.

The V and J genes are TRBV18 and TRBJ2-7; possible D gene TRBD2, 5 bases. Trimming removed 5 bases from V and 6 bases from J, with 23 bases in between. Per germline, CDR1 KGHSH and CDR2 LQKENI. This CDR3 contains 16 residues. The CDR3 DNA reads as TGTGCCAGCTCAAACCTAGCAACCAAACAACCGGGCGAGCAGTACTTC. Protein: CASSNLATKQPGEQYF.

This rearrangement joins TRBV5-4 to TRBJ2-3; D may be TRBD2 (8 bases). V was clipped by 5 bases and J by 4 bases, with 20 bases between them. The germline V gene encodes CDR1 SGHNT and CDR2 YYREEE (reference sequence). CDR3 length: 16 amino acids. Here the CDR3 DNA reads TGTGCCAGCAGTTTCCCGGGAGGGGGCGACGCAGATACGCAGTATTTT. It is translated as CASSFPGGGDADTQYF.

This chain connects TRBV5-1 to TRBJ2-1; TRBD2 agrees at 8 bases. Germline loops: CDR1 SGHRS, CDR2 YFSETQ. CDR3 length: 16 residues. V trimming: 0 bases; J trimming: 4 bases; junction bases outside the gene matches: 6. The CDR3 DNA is TGCGCCAGCAGCTTGGCCCGGGGGGGCGCTTACAATGAGCAGTTCTTC. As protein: CASSLARGGAYNEQFF.

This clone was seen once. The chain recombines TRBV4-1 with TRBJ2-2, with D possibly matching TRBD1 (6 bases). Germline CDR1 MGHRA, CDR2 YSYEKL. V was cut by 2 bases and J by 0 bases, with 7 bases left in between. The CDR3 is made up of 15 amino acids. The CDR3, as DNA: TGCGCCAGCAGCCAACACAGGGCGAACACCGGGGAGCTGTTTTTT. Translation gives CASSQHRANTGELFF.

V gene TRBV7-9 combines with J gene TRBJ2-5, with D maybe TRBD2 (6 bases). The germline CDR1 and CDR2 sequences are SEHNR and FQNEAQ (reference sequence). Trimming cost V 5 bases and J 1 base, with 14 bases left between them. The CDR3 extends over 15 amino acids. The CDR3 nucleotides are TGTGCCAGCAGCCATAGATGGGACTCCCAAGAGACCCAGTACTTC. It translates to CASSHRWDSQETQYF.

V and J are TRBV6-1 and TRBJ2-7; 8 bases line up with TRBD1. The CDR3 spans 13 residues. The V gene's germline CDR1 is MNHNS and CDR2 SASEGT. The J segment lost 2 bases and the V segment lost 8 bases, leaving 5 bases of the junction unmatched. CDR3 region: CASRIRGPYEQYF. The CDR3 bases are TGTGCCAGCCGAATCAGGGGGCCCTACGAGCAGTACTTC.

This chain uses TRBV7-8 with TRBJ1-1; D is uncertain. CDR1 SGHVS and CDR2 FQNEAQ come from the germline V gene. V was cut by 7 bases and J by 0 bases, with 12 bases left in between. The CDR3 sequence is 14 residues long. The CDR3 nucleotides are TGTGCCAGCAAAGTAGGCAGCATGAACACTGAAGCTTTCTTT. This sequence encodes CASKVGSMNTEAFF.

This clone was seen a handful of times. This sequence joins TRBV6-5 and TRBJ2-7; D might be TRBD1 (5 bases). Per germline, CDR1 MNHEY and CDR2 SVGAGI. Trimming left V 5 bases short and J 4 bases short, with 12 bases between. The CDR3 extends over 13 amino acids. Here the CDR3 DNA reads TGTGCCAGCAGTACCCCGGACAAATACGAGCAGTACTTC. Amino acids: CASSTPDKYEQYF.

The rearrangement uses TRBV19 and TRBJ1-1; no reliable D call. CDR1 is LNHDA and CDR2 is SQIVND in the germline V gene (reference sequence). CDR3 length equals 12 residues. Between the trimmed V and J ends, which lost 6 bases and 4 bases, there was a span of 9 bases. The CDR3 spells CASRMEFTEAFF. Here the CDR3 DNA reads TGTGCCAGTAGAATGGAATTCACTGAAGCTTTCTTT.

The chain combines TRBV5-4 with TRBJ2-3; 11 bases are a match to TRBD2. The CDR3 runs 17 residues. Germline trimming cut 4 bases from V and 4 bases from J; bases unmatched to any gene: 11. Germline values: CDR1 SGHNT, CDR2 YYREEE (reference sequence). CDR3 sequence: CASSPWGTSGSPDTQYF. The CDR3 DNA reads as TGTGCCAGCAGCCCTTGGGGGACTAGCGGATCTCCAGATACGCAGTATTTT.

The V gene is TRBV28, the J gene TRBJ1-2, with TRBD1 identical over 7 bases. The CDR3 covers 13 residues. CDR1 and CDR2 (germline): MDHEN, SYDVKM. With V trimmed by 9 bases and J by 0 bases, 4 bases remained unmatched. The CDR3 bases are TGTGCCAGTTACAGGGGTTCTAACTATGGCTACACCTTC. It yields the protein CASYRGSNYGYTF.